This entry lists 23 T cell receptor beta chains sequenced from one sample in a study of T cell responses to AZD1222 COVID-19 vaccine. Using immunoSEQ multiplex PCR, the repertoire was profiled, and TCRdb retains in-frame clones only, with some absent. The repertoire includes around 150,000 clones, approximately 92% of them detected once, and roughly 2.2% sits in the top ten. Sequencing was performed on peripheral blood, taken on day 0 of AZD1222 vaccination. These receptors originate from an adult in good health.

The chain couples TRBV9 to TRBJ1-4; 10 positions agree with TRBD1. CDR1 and CDR2 from the germline V gene are SGDLS and YYNGEE. CDR3 length: 16 amino acids. V was pared by 0 bases and J by 8 bases, with 7 bases of the junction left unmatched. The CDR3 bases are TGTGCCAGCAGCGTAGGGGGGGACAGGGGAAACGAAAAACTGTTTTTT. Encoded protein: CASSVGGDRGNEKLFF.

This clone was counted once. V and J are TRBV7-3 and TRBJ2-1; 8 bases are shared with TRBD1. Looked up from germline, CDR1 is SGHTA and CDR2 is FQGTGA. The CDR3 sequence is 17 residues long. Losses at the gene ends were 5 bases for V and 3 bases for J; bases not matched to a gene: 12. The CDR3 reads CASSENEDRANYNEQFF. The CDR3 DNA follows: TGTGCCAGCAGCGAGAACGAGGACAGGGCGAACTACAATGAGCAGTTCTTC.

The J gene is TRBJ1-1, the V gene TRBV7-9; D remains unclear. There are 14 residues in the CDR3. The germline V and J ends were trimmed by 5 bases and 0 bases, with 10 bases remaining between them. Germline CDR1 reads SEHNR; CDR2 reads FQNEAQ (reference sequence). The CDR3 loop reads CASSRLMMNTEAFF. CDR3 in DNA: TGTGCCAGCAGCAGACTGATGATGAACACTGAAGCTTTCTTT.

This clone was observed once. The chain joins TRBV2 to TRBJ2-1; D may be TRBD1 (7 bases). Trimming took 6 bases from V and 0 from J, leaving 12 bases between them. This CDR3 has 15 residues. Germline-derived CDR1 and CDR2 are SNHLY and FYNNEI. CDR3 protein: CASRAGGSSYNEQFF. In nucleotides, the CDR3 is TGTGCCAGCAGAGCAGGGGGGAGCTCCTACAATGAGCAGTTCTTC.

The gene calls are TRBV28 and TRBJ1-2, with a weak D call TRBD1 (6 bases). Germline V gives CDR1 MDHEN, CDR2 SYDVKM. V was cut by 3 bases and J by 7 bases, with 18 bases left in between. The CDR3 runs 15 residues. The CDR3 DNA reads TGTGCCAGCAGTTTTTTGGCGACAGGTTCCTCTGGCTACACCTTC. This encodes CASSFLATGSSGYTF.

V gene TRBV2 combines with J gene TRBJ1-2; 8 bases fit TRBD1. The CDR3 has 15 amino acids. Unmatched junction bases numbered 8, after V lost 2 bases and J lost 6 bases. The germline V gene has CDR1 SNHLY and CDR2 FYNNEI. This chain's CDR3 is CASSEWVRGQDGYTF. The CDR3 DNA follows: TGTGCCAGCAGTGAATGGGTCAGGGGGCAGGATGGCTACACCTTC.

J is TRBJ1-1 and V is TRBV6-5, with D hard to call. V was shortened by 6 bases and J by 8 bases, with 16 bases between the two germline ends. The CDR3 covers 13 residues. Germline V gives CDR1 MNHEY, CDR2 SVGAGI. This CDR3 reads CASSQRRALEAFF. In DNA, the CDR3 is TGTGCCAGCAGCCAGCGGAGAGCACTAGAAGCTTTCTTT.

The rearrangement links TRBV30 to TRBJ1-6, with D hard to call. V was pared by 2 bases and J by 6 bases, with 11 bases between. Germline CDR1 reads GTSNPN; CDR2 reads SVGIG (reference sequence). CDR3 length: 14 amino acids. CDR3 in DNA: TGTGCCTGGAGTATGACCCATCCTAATTCACCCCTCCACTTT. It is translated as CAWSMTHPNSPLHF. Together with reference TRBV30 and TRBJ1-6, the CDR3 gives the full variable domain: SQTIHQWPATLVQPVGSPLSLECTVEGTSNPNLYWYRQAAGRGLQLLFYSVGIGQISSEVPQNLSASRPQDRQFILSSKKLLLSDSGFYLCAWSMTHPNSPLHFGNGTRLTVT.

V gene TRBV7-8 combines with J gene TRBJ2-1; TRBD1 matches at 8 bases. The ends lost 1 base at V and 10 bases at J; junction bases unmatched: 9. Germline assignment: CDR1 SGHVS and CDR2 FQNEAQ. The CDR3 covers 15 residues. The CDR3 loop reads CASSLGQGNAWEQFF. The CDR3 bases are TGTGCCAGCAGCTTAGGACAGGGGAATGCTTGGGAGCAGTTCTTC.

The chain employs TRBV28 and TRBJ1-3; D perhaps matches TRBD1 (5 bases). Trimming removed 4 bases at V and 2 bases at J, with 15 bases between. Germline V lookup: CDR1 MDHEN, CDR2 SYDVKM. This CDR3 is 16 amino acids long. The CDR3 reads CASSSGGEGTGNTIYF. CDR3 DNA sequence: TGTGCCAGCAGTTCCGGGGGGGAGGGGACTGGAAACACCATATATTTT.

This chain connects TRBV7-2 to TRBJ2-3; 13 bases are shared with TRBD2. The CDR3 runs 16 residues. The ends lost 0 bases at V and 4 bases at J; junction bases unmatched: 1. From germline, CDR1 is SGHTA and CDR2 FQGNSA. The CDR3 region has the DNA TGTGCCAGCAGCTTAGCAGGGACTAGCGGGGCAGATACGCAGTATTTT. Translation gives CASSLAGTSGADTQYF.

V and J are TRBV5-4 and TRBJ2-7; TRBD2 agrees at 9 bases. The CDR3 loop spans 16 amino acids. Germline CDR1 SGHNT, CDR2 YYREEE (reference sequence). V shed 2 bases, J shed 5 bases, and the junction held 11 bases outside the gene matches. The CDR3 DNA sequence: TGTGCCAGCAGCTTATATGGCGTAGCTAGCGGGAACGAGCAGTACTTC. As protein: CASSLYGVASGNEQYF.

The chain links TRBV11-1 to TRBJ2-7; D not certain. With 5 bases removed from V and 4 bases from J, the gap between germline ends came to 15 bases. Per germline, CDR1 SGHAT and CDR2 FQDESV (reference sequence). CDR3 length: 14 residues. The CDR3 coding sequence is TGTGCCAGCAGCACTCCCCCCCACGTTTACGAGCAGTACTTC. Translating it yields CASSTPPHVYEQYF.

The chain has TRBV19 and TRBJ1-6, with no clear D. This CDR3 contains 16 residues. Trimming took 2 bases from V and 0 from J, leaving 8 bases between them. Germline CDR1 reads LNHDA; CDR2 reads SQIVND (reference sequence). As DNA, the CDR3 is TGTGCCAGTAGTATAAGGGAAACCTCCTATAATTCACCCCTCCACTTT. Amino acid sequence: CASSIRETSYNSPLHF.

The J gene is TRBJ1-4, the V gene TRBV7-2; possible D gene TRBD1, 5 bases. Germline loops: CDR1 SGHTA, CDR2 FQGNSA. Trimming shortened V by 4 bases and J by 4 bases, and 10 bases separated the two germline ends. This CDR3 has 14 residues. The CDR3 sequence: CASSSHRRNEKLFF. The CDR3 bases are TGTGCCAGCAGCTCTCACAGGCGTAATGAAAAACTGTTTTTT.

The chain has TRBV5-6 and TRBJ1-3, with D unresolved. The germline gives CDR1 SGHDT, CDR2 YYEEEE. The CDR3 is 16 residues long. Trimming removed 4 bases from V and 1 base from J, with 15 bases in between. This CDR3 is CASSRPQAGSGNTIYF. CDR3 coding DNA: TGTGCCAGCAGCCGCCCCCAGGCGGGATCTGGAAACACCATATATTTT.

V gene TRBV5-4 combines with J gene TRBJ2-2; possible D gene TRBD1, 6 bases. V lost 1 base and J lost 3, with 10 bases in between. The CDR3 runs 15 residues. CDR1 SGHNT and CDR2 YYREEE come from the germline V gene (reference sequence). CDR3 bases: TGTGCCAGCAGCTTGAGGCCAGGGGACACCGGGGAGCTGTTTTTT. This codes for CASSLRPGDTGELFF. Filled out from reference TRBV5-4 and TRBJ2-2, the complete variable domain reads ETGVTQSPTHLIKTRGQQVTLRCSSQSGHNTVSWYQQALGQGPQFIFQYYREEENGRGNFPPRFSGLQFPNYSSELNVNALELDDSALYLCASSLRPGDTGELFFGEGSRLTVL.

Here the CDR3 reads CAISDGGRETQYF. For the CDR3, the DNA is TGTGCCATCAGTGATGGAGGGAGAGAGACCCAGTACTTC. V gene TRBV10-3 combines with J gene TRBJ2-5; TRBD2 might be the D (6 bases). CDR3 size: 13 residues. V dropped 3 bases and J dropped 4 bases, with 9 bases sitting between them. CDR1 ENHRY and CDR2 SYGVKD come from the germline V gene.

This chain joins TRBV5-4 and TRBJ2-7; 8 bases match TRBD2. After removal of 2 bases from V and 7 bases from J, the junction contained 11 bases not matched to a gene. The CDR3 has 15 residues. CDR1 and CDR2 from the germline V gene are SGHNT and YYREEE (reference sequence). The CDR3 loop is CASSLFGGGPQEQYF. CDR3 bases: TGTGCCAGCAGCTTATTCGGGGGGGGCCCCCAGGAGCAGTACTTC.

This clone came up once. J is TRBJ2-7 and V is TRBV29-1; D is uncertain. The V and J ends lost 7 bases and 0 bases respectively, with 10 bases between them. The germline CDR1 and CDR2 sequences are SQVTM and ANQGSEA. This CDR3 region has 12 residues. DNA of the CDR3: TGCAGCGGCCGCAGCTCCTCCTACGAGCAGTACTTC. Translation gives CSGRSSSYEQYF.

The gene calls are TRBV13 and TRBJ2-1, with 10 bases that match TRBD2. The CDR3 is 15 amino acids. The V segment lost 5 bases and the J segment 8 bases; nucleotides outside the gene matches: 9. From germline, CDR1 is PRHDT and CDR2 FYEKMQ (reference sequence). The CDR3 DNA reads TGTGCCAGCAGCCCCAGCGGGAGGGGCGTCGATGAGCAGTTCTTC. Residues: CASSPSGRGVDEQFF.

The gene calls are TRBV30 and TRBJ2-7; weak D call: TRBD2 (5 bases). The CDR3 loop spans 14 amino acids. Germline V gene sequence: CDR1 GTSNPN, CDR2 SVGIG (reference sequence). Trimming removed 5 bases at V and 2 bases at J, with 16 bases between. CDR3 in amino acids: CAWGTGRKPYEQYF. The CDR3 DNA follows: TGTGCCTGGGGAACGGGAAGAAAACCCTACGAGCAGTACTTC.

The rearrangement uses TRBV7-2 and TRBJ1-6; 7 nucleotides match TRBD1. Per the germline V gene, CDR1 is SGHTA and CDR2 is FQGNSA. The ends lost 5 bases at V and 0 bases at J; junction bases unmatched: 7. The CDR3 is made up of 17 amino acids. The CDR3 nucleotides are TGTGCCAGCAGCCCACCGACAGGGAGCTCCTATAATTCACCCCTCCACTTT. Amino acid sequence: CASSPPTGSSYNSPLHF. The full variable domain, completed using reference TRBV7-2 and TRBJ1-6, is GAGVSQSPSNKVTEKGKDVELRCDPISGHTALYWYRQSLGQGLEFLIYFQGNSAPDKSGLPSDRFSAERTGGSVSTLTIQRTQQEDSAVYLCASSPPTGSSYNSPLHFGNGTRLTVT.